This record covers a single T cell receptor beta chain. Assay: immunoSEQ multiplex PCR; the TCRdb copy retains only in-frame clones and omits some. Counted here are about 160,000 clones, about 84% occurring once; the ten biggest clones make up roughly 6%. These data come from a study of blood T cell repertoires in COVID-19. Whole-study context: Donors in the United States, Italy and Spain gave samples during acute or convalescent COVID-19. PBMCs, B-cell-depleted T cells, or T cells were the source of the cDNA or gDNA that made up the material.

The cohort comprised adults aged about 18 to 89 years residing in around 25 US areas. Resolution of symptoms, clearance, or two negative PCRs was present in recovered Cohort 3 donors. CDR1 SEHNR and CDR2 FQNEAQ come from the germline V gene (reference sequence). The CDR3 has 14 residues. Trimming removed 1 base from V and 4 bases from J; junction bases left unmatched: 1. The sample consisted of PBMCs or T cells enriched from blood (not recorded which). The clonotype originates from a man in his forties who had recovered from COVID-19. V gene TRBV7-9 combines with J gene TRBJ1-1; 9 positions match TRBD1. CDR3 coding DNA: TGTGCCAGCAGCTTAGAACAGGGGGCCACTGAAGCTTTCTTT. It is translated as CASSLEQGATEAFF. The full variable domain, in which reference TRBV7-9 and TRBJ1-1 provide the parts outside the CDR3, is DTGVSQNPRHKITKRGQNVTFRCDPISEHNRLYWYRQTLGQGPEFLTYFQNEAQLEKSRLLSDRFSAERPKGSFSTLEIQRTEQGDSAMYLCASSLEQGATEAFFGQGTRLTVV.